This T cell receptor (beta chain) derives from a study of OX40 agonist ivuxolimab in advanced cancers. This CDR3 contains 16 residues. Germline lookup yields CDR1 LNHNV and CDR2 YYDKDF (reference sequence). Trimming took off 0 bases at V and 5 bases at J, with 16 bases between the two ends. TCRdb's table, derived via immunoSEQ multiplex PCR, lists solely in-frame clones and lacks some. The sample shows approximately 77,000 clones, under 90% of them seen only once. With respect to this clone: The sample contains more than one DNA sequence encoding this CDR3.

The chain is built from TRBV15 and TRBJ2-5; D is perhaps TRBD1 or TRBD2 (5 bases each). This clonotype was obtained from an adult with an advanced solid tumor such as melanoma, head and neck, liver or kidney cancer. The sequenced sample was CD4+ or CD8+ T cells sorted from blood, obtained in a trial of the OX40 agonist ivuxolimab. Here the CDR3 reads CATSRDSKRGRETQYF. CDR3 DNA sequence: TGTGCCACCAGCAGAGATTCTAAGAGGGGTCGGGAGACCCAGTACTTC.